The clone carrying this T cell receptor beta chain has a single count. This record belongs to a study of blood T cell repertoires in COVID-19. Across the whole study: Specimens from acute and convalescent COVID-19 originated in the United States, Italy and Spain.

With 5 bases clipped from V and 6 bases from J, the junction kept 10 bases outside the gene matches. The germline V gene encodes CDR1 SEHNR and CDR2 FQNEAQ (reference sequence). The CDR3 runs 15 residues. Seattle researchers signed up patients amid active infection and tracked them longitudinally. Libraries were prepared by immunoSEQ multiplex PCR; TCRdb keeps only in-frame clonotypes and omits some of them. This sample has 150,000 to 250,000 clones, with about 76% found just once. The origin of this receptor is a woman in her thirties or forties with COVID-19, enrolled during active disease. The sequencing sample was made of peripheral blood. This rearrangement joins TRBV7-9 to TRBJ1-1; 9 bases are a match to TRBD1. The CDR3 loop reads CASSPGTGRWSEAFF. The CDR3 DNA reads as TGTGCCAGCAGCCCCGGGACAGGGAGATGGTCTGAAGCTTTCTTT.